Below, 3 T cell receptor beta chains from the same sample are listed, as sequenced in a study of T cell responses to AZD1222 COVID-19 vaccine. The protocol was immunoSEQ multiplex PCR, while the TCRdb copy is restricted to in-frame clones and leaves out a portion. The sample shows roughly 130,000 clones, 80% to 90% of them seen only once. The material sequenced was peripheral blood, taken on day 0 of AZD1222 vaccination. The receptors here all came from an adult in good health.

The chain is built from TRBV27 and TRBJ2-6, with unresolved D. CDR1 is MNHEY and CDR2 is SMNVEV in the germline V gene (reference sequence). The V end was cut by 1 base, the J end by 3 bases, with 7 bases between. This CDR3 is built from 15 residues. The CDR3 region is CASSLWGFGANVLTF. CDR3 nucleotides: TGTGCCAGCAGTTTATGGGGATTTGGGGCCAACGTCCTGACTTTC.

CDR3: CASSVLENTEAFF. The CDR3 nucleotides are TGTGCCAGCAGCGTACTAGAGAACACTGAAGCTTTCTTT. This chain links TRBV9 with TRBJ1-1; no definite D call. The CDR3 loop spans 13 amino acids. Germline lookup yields CDR1 SGDLS and CDR2 YYNGEE. V lost 1 base to trimming and J lost 1 base, with 5 bases between them. Based on the CDR3 plus reference TRBV9 and TRBJ1-1, the full variable domain is DSGVTQTPKHLITATGQRVTLRCSPRSGDLSVYWYQQSLDQGLQFLIQYYNGEERAKGNILERFSAQQFPDLHSELNLSSLELGDSALYFCASSVLENTEAFFGQGTRLTVV.

V and J are TRBV19 and TRBJ2-7; 7 nucleotides match TRBD1. Per the germline V gene, CDR1 is LNHDA and CDR2 is SQIVND (reference sequence). V shed 1 base, J shed 6 bases, and the junction held 3 bases outside the gene matches. This CDR3 contains 13 residues. As DNA, the CDR3 is TGTGCCAGTAGTATAGTTACAGGGGTCGAGCAGTACTTC. Its protein product is CASSIVTGVEQYF.